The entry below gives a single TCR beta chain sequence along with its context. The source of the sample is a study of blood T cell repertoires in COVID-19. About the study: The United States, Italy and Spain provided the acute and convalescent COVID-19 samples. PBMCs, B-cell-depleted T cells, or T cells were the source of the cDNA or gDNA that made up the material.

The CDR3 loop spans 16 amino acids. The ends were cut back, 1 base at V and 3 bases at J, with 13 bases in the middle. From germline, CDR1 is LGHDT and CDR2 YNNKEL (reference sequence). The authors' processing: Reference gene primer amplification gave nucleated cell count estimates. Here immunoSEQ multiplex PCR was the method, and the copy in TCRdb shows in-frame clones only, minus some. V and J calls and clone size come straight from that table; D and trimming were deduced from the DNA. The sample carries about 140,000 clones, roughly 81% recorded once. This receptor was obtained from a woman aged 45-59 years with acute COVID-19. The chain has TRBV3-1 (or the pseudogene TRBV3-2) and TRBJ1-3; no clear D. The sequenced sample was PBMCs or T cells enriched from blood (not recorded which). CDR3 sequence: CASSQGVPGGGNTIYF. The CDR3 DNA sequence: TGTGCCAGCAGCCAAGGGGTTCCGGGAGGTGGAAACACCATATATTTT.